The 29 T cell receptor delta chains in this list originate from one sample, sequenced in a study of gamma-delta T cells after stem cell transplantation. TCRdb ran CATT on the RT-PCR reads. The profile covers about 1,200 delta-chain clones, with 1.7% appearing a single time and roughly 51% taken by the ten largest. The sequenced sample consisted of gamma-delta T cells. Receptors were obtained from a human donor. It is not recorded whose cells these are; they may come from a transplant donor.

This clone is labeled medium-sized. The chain couples TRDV2 to TRDJ1, with TRDD3 matching over 7 bases. The CDR3 contains 18 residues. V shed 0 bases and J 0 bases; nucleotides not matched to a gene: 12. From germline, CDR1 is GEAIGNYY and CDR2 EKD. In DNA form, the CDR3 reads TGTGCCTGTGACACCGTAGGGGGATCGGCGACGTACACCGATAAACTCATCTTT. This sequence encodes CACDTVGGSATYTDKLIF.

As to this clone: The protein recorded in TCRdb does not match the translated DNA at residue 5; the protein presented here comes from translating the DNA. The rearrangement joins TRDV1 to TRDJ1; 10 bases are a match to TRDD3. The CDR3 extends over 19 amino acids. CDR1 is TSWWSYY, CDR2 QGS, per germline. J gave up 0 bases and V 5 bases, and 15 bases lay outside the gene matches. The CDR3 bases are TGTGCTCTTGGGAAATGGGGAACTGGGGGATCTTCCTACACCGATAAACTCATCTTT. Translation: CALGKWGTGGSSYTDKLIF.

This clone qualifies as medium-sized. This chain uses TRDV1 with TRDJ1, with 7 bases matching TRDD3. Germline V gene sequence: CDR1 TSWWSYY, CDR2 QGS. The CDR3 totals 18 residues. Trimming took 1 base from V and 7 from J; bases not matched to a gene: 18. The DNA for the CDR3 is TGTGCTCTTGGGGAACCCTACTCCTGGGGGCTCCGTCAGGGTAAACTCATCTTT. Residues: CALGEPYSWGLRQGKLIF.

This chain connects TRDV1 to TRDJ1, with 9 nucleotides matching TRDD3. Here the J gene came from matching the DNA to germline, since TCRdb omits it. There are 20 residues in the CDR3. After removal of 1 base from V and 4 bases from J, the junction contained 19 bases not matched to a gene. Germline V gene lookup returns CDR1 TSWWSYY and CDR2 QGS. This CDR3 reads CALGEPWFPLLGEFSDKLIF. The CDR3 DNA reads as TGTGCTCTTGGGGAACCGTGGTTCCCCCTACTGGGGGAATTCAGCGATAAACTCATCTTT.

This clone was counted a few times. The translation of this DNA and the TCRdb protein of a much larger clone differ at residue 6, probably owing to a read error; the protein shown here is translated from the DNA. This chain connects TRDV2 to TRDJ1; D is unclear. The CDR3 extends over 15 amino acids. The V gene's germline CDR1 is GEAIGNYY and CDR2 EKD. The V gene lost 0 bases and the J gene lost 4 bases, with 14 bases spanning the gap. The CDR3 here is CACDTMEGFGDKLIF. The CDR3 nucleotides read TGTGCCTGTGACACCATGGAGGGGTTTGGCGATAAACTCATCTTT.

By proportion, this clone is medium-sized. A much larger clone is a single base away; this may be a read error. The sample has other DNA sequences that encode this CDR3 too. The chain couples TRDV2 to TRDJ1, with D unclear. This CDR3 contains 18 residues. Per the germline V gene, CDR1 is GEAIGNYY and CDR2 is EKD. CDR3: CACDTVGSVPGTTDKLIF. Here the CDR3 DNA reads TGTGCCTGCGACACCGTAGGATCAGTACCCGGTACGACCGATAAACTCATCTTT.

The chain links TRDV1 to TRDJ1; D possibly corresponds to TRDD3 (5 bases). This CDR3 has 13 residues. Trimming cost V 7 bases and J 5 bases, with 14 bases left between them. Germline assignment: CDR1 TSWWSYY and CDR2 QGS. This CDR3 is CALVSGDGDKLIF. The CDR3 bases are TGTGCTCTTGTCAGTGGGGACGGGGATAAACTCATCTTT.

This clone was seen a few times. A read error likely explains why the TCRdb protein, taken from a much larger clone, differs from this DNA's translation at residue 4; the protein shown is translated from the DNA. V usage is TRDV2 and J usage is TRDJ1; D gene ambiguous. CDR3 length equals 21 residues. The germline CDR1 and CDR2 sequences are GEAIGNYY and EKD. The CDR3 loop is CACGTLPVESGWKRHTDKLIF. CDR3 in DNA: TGTGCCTGTGGCACCCTCCCCGTTGAGAGTGGGTGGAAACGCCACACCGATAAACTCATCTTT.

The chain couples TRDV1 to TRDJ1, with 13 positions matching TRDD3. In germline, CDR1 is TSWWSYY, CDR2 QGS. The CDR3 has 25 residues. After removal of 0 bases from V and 1 base from J, the junction contained 26 bases not matched to a gene. DNA of the CDR3: TGTGCTCTTGGGGAACTACTCTTCCCGACCCCGGTACTGGGGGATACGCCCTTTGGCACCGATAAACTCATCTTT. The encoded protein is CALGELLFPTPVLGDTPFGTDKLIF.

This clone was recorded a few times. One base separates it from a far larger clone, so it is likely a read error. The sample carries other DNA sequences with the same CDR3. The rearrangement uses TRDV2 and TRDJ1; no definite D call. CDR3 length equals 15 residues. In germline, CDR1 is GEAIGNYY, CDR2 EKD. CDR3 loop: CACDTVGGHPDKLIF. The CDR3 DNA sequence: TGTGCTTGTGACACAGTCGGAGGCCACCCCGATAAACTCATCTTT.

Relative to its sample, this clone is large. The same CDR3 arises from other DNA sequences in this sample as well. Written as DNA, the CDR3 is TGTGCCTGTGACACTGGGGGATACGGCTCCTGGGACACCCGACAGATGTTTTTC. It yields the protein CACDTGGYGSWDTRQMFF. This chain links TRDV2 with TRDJ3; 11 bases are shared with TRDD3. The CDR3 totals 18 residues. Germline loops: CDR1 GEAIGNYY, CDR2 EKD. Trimming removed 1 base from V and 0 bases from J; junction bases left unmatched: 1.

This clone has more than one count but fewer than ten. The protein in TCRdb stems from a much larger clone and differs at residue 5 from this DNA's translation, likely a read error; here the protein is translated from the DNA. Other nucleotide sequences in the sample specify the same CDR3. The chain combines TRDV2 with TRDJ3; 12 positions agree with TRDD3. CDR3 size: 20 residues. Germline CDR1 GEAIGNYY, CDR2 EKD. The CDR3 is CACDPADLGDTHKDTRQMFF. DNA of the CDR3: TGTGCCTGTGACCCCGCAGACCTGGGGGATACGCATAAAGACACCCGACAGATGTTCTTC.

This clone was seen a few times. This DNA's translation and the protein TCRdb lists, from a much larger clone, do not match at residue 9, likely due to a read error; the protein shown is translated from the DNA. V is TRDV2 and J is TRDJ1; 7 bases align to TRDD3. V dropped 0 bases and J dropped 1; count of bases not matched to a gene: 19. Germline values: CDR1 GEAIGNYY, CDR2 EKD. The CDR3 contains 20 residues. The CDR3 loop reads CACDTVSFPKAGGITDKLIF. In DNA form, the CDR3 reads TGTGCCTGTGACACCGTTTCTTTCCCAAAGGCTGGGGGGATCACCGATAAACTCATCTTT.

This clone was seen only a few times. The chain couples TRDV2 to TRDJ1, with 8 bases aligning to TRDD2. CDR1 is GEAIGNYY and CDR2 is EKD in the germline V gene. Trimming removed 0 bases from V and 2 bases from J; junction bases left unmatched: 19. The CDR3 spans 20 residues. CDR3 nucleotides: TGTGCCTGTGACACCCTTCCTACGTCTCTGGGGTCGCAAGGGACCGATAAACTCATCTTT. Translation gives CACDTLPTSLGSQGTDKLIF.

This clone turned up a few times. The protein in TCRdb stems from a much larger clone and differs at residue 8 from this DNA's translation, likely a read error; here the protein is translated from the DNA. The gene calls are TRDV2 and TRDJ1; D is undetermined. Germline CDR1 GEAIGNYY, CDR2 EKD. The CDR3 has 15 amino acids. Trimming removed 0 bases at V and 0 bases at J, with 10 bases between. The CDR3 DNA follows: TGTGCCTGTGACACCGTGGTGCTCCACACCGATAAACTCATCTTT. Translating gives CACDTVVLHTDKLIF.

This clone has just a few counts. The chain has TRDV2 and TRDJ3; 13 bases are shared with TRDD3. V trimming: 0 bases; J trimming: 7 bases; junction bases outside the gene matches: 8. CDR3 length equals 19 residues. Germline assignment: CDR1 GEAIGNYY and CDR2 EKD. CDR3 nucleotide sequence: TGTGCCTGTGACACCGTACTGGGGGATACGCATAAAGACACCCGACAGATGTTTTTC. This gives the protein CACDTVLGDTHKDTRQMFF.

Judged by abundance, this clone is large (0.1 to 1%). The chain combines TRDV2 with TRDJ2; a possible D gene is TRDD3 (5 bases). Looked up from germline, CDR1 is GEAIGNYY and CDR2 is EKD. The CDR3 loop spans 14 amino acids. V lost 0 bases to trimming and J lost 4 bases, with 8 bases between them. CDR3 nucleotide sequence: TGTGCCTGTGACACCGTCGGGGGGACAGCACAACTCTTCTTT. It codes for CACDTVGGTAQLFF.

Concerning this clone: The TCRdb protein comes from a much larger clone and disagrees with this DNA's translation at residue 6, likely due to a read error; the protein given here is derived from the DNA. V gene TRDV2 combines with J gene TRDJ1, with 13 bases identical to TRDD3. The CDR3 is 19 amino acids. Trimming removed 3 bases from V and 0 bases from J; junction bases left unmatched: 12. CDR1 and CDR2 from the germline V gene are GEAIGNYY and EKD. The CDR3: CACDGVLGDTRADTDKLIF. For the CDR3, the DNA is TGTGCCTGTGACGGGGTACTGGGGGATACGCGGGCGGACACCGATAAACTCATCTTT.

As concerns this clone: TCRdb records a much larger clone's protein for this DNA, with a difference at residue 13 that likely arises from a read error; the protein given is the translation of the DNA. The chain has TRDV2 and TRDJ1, with TRDD3 as a possible D gene (6 bases). V was pared by 3 bases and J by 3 bases, with 25 bases between. CDR1 and CDR2 (germline): GEAIGNYY, EKD. The CDR3 loop spans 18 amino acids. Here the CDR3 reads CACDPLRRGETYADKLIF. DNA of the CDR3: TGTGCCTGTGACCCGCTTCGGCGGGGGGAAACGTACGCCGATAAACTCATCTTT.

This clone is categorized as medium-sized (0.01 to 0.1%). The CDR3 DNA is TGTGCCTGTGACTCCCTGGGGGATGAGTACACCGATAAACTCATCTTT. Its translation: CACDSLGDEYTDKLIF. This chain uses TRDV2 with TRDJ1; 9 positions agree with TRDD3. The germline V gene has CDR1 GEAIGNYY and CDR2 EKD. Trimming removed 3 bases from V and 0 bases from J; junction bases left unmatched: 7. The CDR3 consists of 16 residues.

The table lists this clone with a few counts. The protein held in TCRdb is that of a much larger clone and does not match this DNA's translation at residue 5, likely because of a read error; the protein shown is translated from the DNA. The V gene is TRDV2, the J gene TRDJ1; 13 bases align to TRDD3. Trimming removed 0 bases from V and 2 bases from J; junction bases left unmatched: 5. CDR3 length equals 17 residues. Per germline, CDR1 GEAIGNYY and CDR2 EKD. CDR3 protein: CACDTVLGDTRTDKLIF. CDR3 DNA sequence: TGTGCCTGTGACACCGTACTGGGGGATACGCGAACCGATAAACTCATCTTT.

A few counts support this clone. It differs at one base from a far larger clone, so likely a read error. This specimen includes other DNA sequences encoding the same CDR3. The chain recombines TRDV2 with TRDJ1, with 11 bases that match TRDD3. Germline V gives CDR1 GEAIGNYY, CDR2 EKD. This CDR3 is built from 16 residues. CDR3: CACDTVVGDTPKKLIF. CDR3 DNA sequence: TGTGCCTGCGACACCGTGGTGGGGGATACGCCAAAGAAACTCATCTTT.

This clone is large in the sample. The chain couples TRDV2 to TRDJ1; no clear D. The CDR3 is made up of 14 amino acids. The germline V gene encodes CDR1 GEAIGNYY and CDR2 EKD. Deletions cut 5 bases from V and 4 bases from J, with 16 bases between. CDR3 nucleotide sequence: TGTGCCTGTGCGGGAACCGATCGACACGATAAACTCATCTTT. Protein product: CACAGTDRHDKLIF.

This clone was seen a few times. The protein held in TCRdb is that of a much larger clone and does not match this DNA's translation at residue 3, likely because of a read error; the protein shown is translated from the DNA. The rearrangement uses TRDV2 and TRDJ1; 7 bases line up with TRDD3. The germline CDR1 and CDR2 sequences are GEAIGNYY and EKD. This CDR3 has 16 amino acids. The CDR3 here is CARDTISPGDSDKLIF. The CDR3 nucleotides are TGTGCCCGTGACACGATTAGCCCCGGGGATAGCGATAAACTCATCTTT.

This clone was counted a few times. The protein that TCRdb holds for this DNA derives from a much larger clone and differs from the translated DNA at residue 3, which likely indicates a read error; the protein shown here is translated from the DNA. The rearrangement links TRDV2 to TRDJ1; 10 bases map to TRDD3. Germline CDR1 GEAIGNYY, CDR2 EKD. This CDR3 has 15 residues. CDR3: CARDPLGDKNGKLIF. In nucleotides, the CDR3 is TGTGCCCGTGACCCCCTGGGGGATAAAAACGGTAAACTCATCTTT.

This clone came up a few times. Other DNA sequences within the sample encode an identical CDR3. V is TRDV2 and J is TRDJ1; D is undetermined. Germline CDR1 reads GEAIGNYY; CDR2 reads EKD. There are 17 residues in the CDR3. The V gene lost 0 bases and the J gene lost 0 bases, with 16 bases spanning the gap. The CDR3 loop is CACDTLWSGGNTDKLIF. The CDR3 DNA reads TGTGCCTGTGACACCTTATGGTCTGGAGGAAACACCGATAAACTCATCTTT.

This clone is large by share. This sample includes further DNA sequences coding for the same CDR3. This chain uses TRDV2 with TRDJ1; no clear D gene. The germline CDR1 and CDR2 sequences are GEAIGNYY and EKD. The CDR3 runs 17 residues. V lost 3 bases and J lost 3, with 22 bases in between. The CDR3 DNA reads as TGTGCCTGTGACCCAGTATCGGATGGGCCCCCGGCCGATAAACTCATCTTT. Its protein is CACDPVSDGPPADKLIF.

This clone is classed as medium-sized. Other nucleotide sequences in the sample specify the same CDR3. The rearrangement uses TRDV2 and TRDJ1; tentatively, D is TRDD3 (6 bases). Deletions cut 0 bases from V and 2 bases from J, with 9 bases between. Looked up from germline, CDR1 is GEAIGNYY and CDR2 is EKD. The CDR3 loop spans 14 amino acids. CDR3 bases: TGTGCCTGTGACACCCTGGGGATTACCGATAAACTCATCTTT. Translated: CACDTLGITDKLIF.

This clone was found a few times. The chain uses TRDV2 and TRDJ1; TRDD3 matches at 13 bases. Trimming removed 3 bases from V and 0 bases from J; junction bases left unmatched: 15. The CDR3 has 20 amino acids. CDR1 GEAIGNYY and CDR2 EKD come from the germline V gene. For the CDR3, the DNA is TGTGCCTGTGACCCCCTTGAGACTGGGGGATACGGGGGATACACCGATAAACTCATCTTT. This sequence encodes CACDPLETGGYGGYTDKLIF.